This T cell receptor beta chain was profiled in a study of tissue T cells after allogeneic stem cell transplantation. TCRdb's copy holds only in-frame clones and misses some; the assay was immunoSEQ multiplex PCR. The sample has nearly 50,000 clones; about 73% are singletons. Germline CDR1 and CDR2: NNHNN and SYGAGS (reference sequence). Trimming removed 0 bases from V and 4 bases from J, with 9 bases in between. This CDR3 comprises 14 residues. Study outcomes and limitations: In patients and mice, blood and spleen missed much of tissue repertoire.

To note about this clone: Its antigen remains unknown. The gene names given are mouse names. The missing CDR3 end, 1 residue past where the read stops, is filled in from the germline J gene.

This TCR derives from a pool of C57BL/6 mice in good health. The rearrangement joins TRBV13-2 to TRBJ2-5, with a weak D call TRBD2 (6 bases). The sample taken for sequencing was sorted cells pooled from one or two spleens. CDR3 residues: CASGDATGKDTQYF. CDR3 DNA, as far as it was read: TGTGCCAGCGGTGATGCCACTGGGAAAGACACCCAGTAC.